The rows below give T cell receptor beta chains drawn from one sample of a study of blood T cell repertoires in COVID-19. Profiled with immunoSEQ multiplex PCR; TCRdb holds only in-frame clones, not every one. The sample records some 80,000 clones, 79% being singletons. Sequencing was carried out using peripheral blood. The receptor set was obtained from a woman of 80 years or more with active or convalescent COVID-19. Each CDR3 is given without its conserved first and last residue. The listing skips clone size in some rows; elsewhere it reads once, few, many or a size class.

>TRBV5-5|-|12|TRBJ2-7
ASSSAGGTYEQY
>TRBV10-3|few|13|TRBJ2-1
AISDILAGGGEQF
>TRBV4-1|-|12|TRBJ1-5
ASSQDGEYQPQH
>TRBV7-9|-|13|TRBJ2-5
ASSAAGTNQETQY
>TRBV7-9|-|13|TRBJ2-1
ASSLGLAGINEQF
>TRBV9|-|11|TRBJ2-2
ASSVDGAGELF
>TRBV28|-|11|TRBJ1-5
ATLRFSNQPQH
>TRBV6-2/TRBV6-3|few|11|TRBJ1-6
ASSYGGKPALH
>TRBV10-3|-|12|TRBJ1-1
ATRLGTANTEAF
>TRBV5-1|-|11|TRBJ2-3
ASSFEGQSTQY
>TRBV28|-|15|TRBJ2-3
ASSSPTSLRRSDTQY
>TRBV11-3|-|16|TRBJ2-1
ASSLEGTSGRADNEQF
>TRBV19|-|10|TRBJ1-1
ASSIARGAAF
>TRBV3-1/TRBV3-2|-|13|TRBJ1-6
ASNDRSSYNSPLH
>TRBV20-1|-|15|TRBJ1-6
SASTPRGAGDNSPLH
>TRBV7-3|-|13|TRBJ2-1
ASSSVAGGLNEQF
>TRBV5-1|-|11|TRBJ2-1
ASSPGLAIGQF
>TRBV5-1|once|11|TRBJ2-1
ASRQGVNNEQF
>TRBV23-1|-|12|TRBJ2-7
ASSQSVASYEQY
>TRBV27|-|15|TRBJ1-6
ASSYRQESSYNSPLH
>TRBV29-1|-|9|TRBJ1-2
SIGGFNGYT
>TRBV7-9|-|16|TRBJ2-6
ASSLTDRSISGANVLT